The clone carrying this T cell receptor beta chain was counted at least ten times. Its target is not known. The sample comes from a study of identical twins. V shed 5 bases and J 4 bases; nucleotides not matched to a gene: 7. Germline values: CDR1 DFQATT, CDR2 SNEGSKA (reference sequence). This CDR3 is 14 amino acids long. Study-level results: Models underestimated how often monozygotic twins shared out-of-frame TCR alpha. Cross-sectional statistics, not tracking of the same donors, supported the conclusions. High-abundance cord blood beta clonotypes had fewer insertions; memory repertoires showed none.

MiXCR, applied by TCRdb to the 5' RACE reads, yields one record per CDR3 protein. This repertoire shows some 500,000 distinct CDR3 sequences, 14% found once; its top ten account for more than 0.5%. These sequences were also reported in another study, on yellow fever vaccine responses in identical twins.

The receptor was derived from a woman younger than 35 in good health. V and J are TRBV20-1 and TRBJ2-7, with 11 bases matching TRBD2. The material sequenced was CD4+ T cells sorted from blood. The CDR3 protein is CSAGIAGGSYEQYF. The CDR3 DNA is TGCAGTGCTGGGATAGCGGGAGGGTCTTACGAGCAGTACTTC.